The 15 T cell receptor beta chains given below trace back to one sample, sequenced in a study of blood T cell repertoires in COVID-19. Clones were sequenced by immunoSEQ multiplex PCR, and TCRdb holds only the in-frame ones, with some missing. The repertoire holds more than 75,000 clones, with more than 80% as singletons. The source material was peripheral blood. These receptors came from a human donor in a cohort sampled during active COVID-19.

This clone was counted a single time. V usage is TRBV5-5 and J usage is TRBJ2-3; TRBD2 matches 8 bases. CDR3 length: 18 residues. CDR1 and CDR2 (germline): SGHKS, YYEKEE (reference sequence). With 1 base clipped from V and 1 base from J, the junction kept 11 bases outside the gene matches. The CDR3 here is CASSLYSGVGIGTDTQYF. In nucleotides, the CDR3 is TGTGCCAGCAGCTTGTATAGCGGGGTGGGAATCGGCACAGATACGCAGTATTTT. The full variable domain, with the rest looked up from reference TRBV5-5 and TRBJ2-3, is DAGVTQSPTHLIKTRGQQVTLRCSPISGHKSVSWYQQVLGQGPQFIFQYYEKEERGRGNFPDRFSARQFPNYSSELNVNALLLGDSALYLCASSLYSGVGIGTDTQYFGPGTRLTVL.

The chain is built from TRBV12-3 or TRBV12-4 and TRBJ1-1; D ambiguous. The germline V and J ends were trimmed by 5 bases and 3 bases, with 10 bases remaining between them. This CDR3 region has 13 residues. This CDR3 is CASSPRADTEAFF. The CDR3 region has the DNA TGTGCCAGCAGTCCGAGGGCAGACACTGAAGCTTTCTTT.

This sequence joins TRBV5-1 and TRBJ2-3, with 10 bases fitting TRBD2. Trimming took 2 bases from V and 2 from J; bases not matched to a gene: 5. Germline V gene lookup returns CDR1 SGHRS and CDR2 YFSETQ. The CDR3 sequence is 16 residues long. In DNA, the CDR3 is TGCGCCAGCAGCTTTAGCGGGGGGTTCCACACAGATACGCAGTATTTT. Amino acids: CASSFSGGFHTDTQYF.

The V and J genes are TRBV10-3 and TRBJ1-1; 11 nucleotides align to TRBD1. Germline V gene sequence: CDR1 ENHRY, CDR2 SYGVKD. Germline trimming cut 10 bases from V and 2 bases from J; bases unmatched to any gene: 3. The CDR3 consists of 13 residues. CDR3 coding DNA: TGTGCCACCAGGACAGGGGGCAACACTGAAGCTTTCTTT. This encodes CATRTGGNTEAFF.

The V gene is TRBV10-3, the J gene TRBJ2-5, with D possibly TRBD2 on 6 matching bases. This CDR3 comprises 14 residues. Trimming cost V 8 bases and J 4 bases, with 17 bases left between them. Germline CDR1 reads ENHRY; CDR2 reads SYGVKD. As DNA, the CDR3 is TGTGCCATCGCTGGCGGGAAAGAGGGAGAGACCCAGTACTTC. Its protein is CAIAGGKEGETQYF.

The V and J genes are TRBV6-4 and TRBJ2-1, with 7 bases fitting TRBD2. CDR1 is MRHNA, CDR2 SNTAGT, per germline. V lost 2 bases and J lost 9; bases outside the gene matches: 7. The CDR3 spans 14 residues. The CDR3 is CASSDGYTGGEQFF. CDR3 nucleotides: TGTGCCAGCAGTGACGGTTATACGGGGGGTGAGCAGTTCTTC.

The chain is built from TRBV7-8 and TRBJ1-2; 7 bases align to TRBD1. The CDR3 contains 17 residues. Germline lookup yields CDR1 SGHVS and CDR2 FQNEAQ. The V segment lost 4 bases and the J segment 0 bases; nucleotides outside the gene matches: 11. The DNA for the CDR3 is TGTGCCAGCAGCTCCCTCCCTGACAGGGTAGCTAACTATGGCTACACCTTC. It specifies CASSSLPDRVANYGYTF.

This clone was observed once. The rearrangement links TRBV5-4 to TRBJ2-1; TRBD1 might be the D (5 bases). CDR1 and CDR2 (germline): SGHNT, YYREEE (reference sequence). The CDR3 contains 16 residues. V lost 0 bases to trimming and J lost 0 bases, with 10 bases between them. Here the CDR3 DNA reads TGTGCCAGCAGCTTGGCGTCAGGGAACTCCTACAATGAGCAGTTCTTC. Encoded protein: CASSLASGNSYNEQFF.

The V gene is TRBV27, the J gene TRBJ1-4, with D possibly matching TRBD1 (5 bases). The CDR3 is 14 residues long. Germline V gene sequence: CDR1 MNHEY, CDR2 SMNVEV (reference sequence). V lost 3 bases to trimming and J lost 8 bases, with 13 bases between them. The CDR3 here is CASSFWGGDEKLFF. The CDR3 region has the DNA TGTGCCAGCAGTTTTTGGGGGGGGGACGAAAAACTGTTTTTT.

This chain connects TRBV6-6 to TRBJ2-3, with 7 bases fitting TRBD1. Trimming removed 0 bases from V and 1 base from J; junction bases left unmatched: 1. This CDR3 contains 15 residues. The V gene's germline CDR1 is MNHNY and CDR2 SVGAGI (reference sequence). CDR3 in amino acids: CASSYSGGRTDTQYF. For the CDR3, the DNA is TGTGCCAGCAGTTACTCAGGGGGCCGCACAGATACGCAGTATTTT.

This sequence joins TRBV10-2 and TRBJ2-7; 9 bases align to TRBD1. J gave up 1 base and V 2 bases, and 3 bases lay outside the gene matches. The CDR3 contains 15 residues. Germline values: CDR1 WSHSY, CDR2 SAAADI. DNA of the CDR3: TGCGCCAGCAGTGAGGGGGGACAGGGTTCCTACGAGCAGTACTTC. This sequence encodes CASSEGGQGSYEQYF.

This clone was observed once. V usage is TRBV7-9 and J usage is TRBJ1-5; the D gene is possibly TRBD1 (5 bases). V lost 4 bases, J lost 5 bases, and 6 bases lay in between. The CDR3 runs to 12 residues. Germline lookup yields CDR1 SEHNR and CDR2 FQNEAQ (reference sequence). The CDR3 is CASSWGDQPQHF. As DNA, the CDR3 is TGTGCCAGCAGCTGGGGGGATCAGCCCCAGCATTTT.

The chain combines TRBV6-5 with TRBJ1-4; 7 bases are a match to TRBD1. Germline-derived CDR1 and CDR2 are MNHEY and SVGAGI. The ends lost 2 bases at V and 9 bases at J; junction bases unmatched: 12. The CDR3 runs 16 residues. The DNA of the CDR3 is TGTGCCAGCAGTTACCAACCGGGACAGCGGTTACAAAAACTGTTTTTT. This sequence encodes CASSYQPGQRLQKLFF.

This chain uses TRBV30 with TRBJ1-1; perhaps TRBD1 as D (6 bases). CDR3 length equals 12 residues. Trimming removed 4 bases at V and 8 bases at J, with 14 bases between. CDR1 GTSNPN and CDR2 SVGIG come from the germline V gene (reference sequence). CDR3 DNA: TGTGCCTGGAAAGGGGGTAGACAAGAAGCTTTCTTT. It yields the protein CAWKGGRQEAFF.

The V gene is TRBV5-1, the J gene TRBJ1-4; a weak D match, TRBD1 (5 bases). The V gene's germline CDR1 is SGHRS and CDR2 YFSETQ. Trimming shortened V by 5 bases and J by 5 bases, and 13 bases separated the two germline ends. This CDR3 comprises 14 residues. CDR3 coding DNA: TGCGCCAGCAGAGTAGGACGGGGGAATGAAAAACTGTTTTTT. Its protein product is CASRVGRGNEKLFF.